This T cell receptor beta chain was identified in a study of T-cell reconstitution after alpha-beta-depleted transplantation in children (dated by TCRdb to about 2016). Looking at the study overall: The study quantitatively tracked T-cell immune reconstitution after TCRalphabeta/CD19-depleted allogeneic hematopoietic cell transplantation in children using TCR repertoire profiling. What the authors observed across the whole study: Hyperexpanded clone frequencies declined over subsequent months; after one year, T-cell counts and TCRbeta diversity were mostly attributed to newly produced T cells. In some patients, the high TCRbeta diversity seen at day 60 was put down to recipient T cells and intrathymic progenitors that had survived conditioning. About two months after transplant, the apparently early recovery of alphabetaT-cell counts reportedly depended on just several hundred clones that had expanded rapidly and came from non-depleted graft cells.

Libraries were prepared through PCR. The instrument given in TCRdb is Illumina HiSeq 2500. TCR library preparation used molecular barcoding, with unique molecular identifiers applied to normalize quantification of the TCRbeta repertoire. TCRdb cleaned the public reads at Q25 with fastp, built clones with MiXCR and kept in-frame beta chains. Rows matching on CDR3 protein sequence are summarized as one entry with the most common DNA and genes. This sample lists a few hundred thousand distinct CDR3 sequences; 25% to 30% were detected once. The ten biggest clones cover 35% to 40% of the sample. On this clonotype itself: Its antigen remains undetermined. No base quality values were provided; no much bigger clone lies one nucleotide off.

The cysteine opens and the phenylalanine closes a CDR3 of 14 amino acids. The sequence is cut down to CDR3 DNA, 42 bases in frame from base 1. The V end loses 0 bases and the J end loses 10 bases, and a stretch of 16 bases separates them. CDR1 and CDR2 are drawn from the germline V gene (reference sequence): DFQATT, SNEGSKA. The meaning of the sample's treatment or condition label: allogeneic hematopoietic cell transplantation with graft depleted of TCRalphabeta T cells and CD19 B cells. The transplant recipients were children given TCRalphabeta/CD19-depleted allogeneic hematopoietic cell grafts. The sequence links TRBV20-1 to TRBJ2-1, with the D call perhaps TRBD1 or TRBD2, each one matching 6 bases. The sequences come from PBMCs, collected before TCRalphabeta/CD19-depleted stem cell transplant. This clonotype was sampled from a boy under two years old with Wiskott-Aldrich syndrome, due to receive a stem cell transplant. The nucleotides are TGCAGTGCTAGAGATCGACTGGGGGGCGCCGAGCAGTTCTTC. This gives the protein CSARDRLGGAEQFF.